The entry below gives a single T cell receptor (beta chain) sequence along with its context. Its matching antigen is unknown. Selected positively for CCR7 and CD45RO-negative, naive CD8 cells excluded terminally differentiated effector memory CD45RA+ cells. Study donors comprised healthy, HIV-negative adults devoid of recent acute infection or vaccination. V was clipped by 3 bases and J by 4 bases, with 10 bases between them. The CDR3 runs to 14 residues. From germline, CDR1 is MNHEY and CDR2 SMNVEV (reference sequence). Repertoires were generated with immunoSEQ multiplex PCR, while TCRdb's copy carries only in-frame clones and drops some. The sample includes about 650,000 clones, 95% of them seen just once. The entry originates in a study of shared clonotypes between healthy human individuals. Study-level results: Generation probability values for non-shared clonotypes were lower than those for clonotypes shared by all four donors.

The sequence derives from a woman aged 25 to 39 in good health. The J gene is TRBJ1-5, the V gene TRBV27; D unresolved. The sequenced sample consisted of naive CD8+ T cells sorted from blood. The CDR3 protein is CASSFRQSNQPQHF. The DNA for the CDR3 is TGTGCCAGCAGTTTTAGGCAGTCAAATCAGCCCCAGCATTTT.